The sequence of this TCR beta chain was determined in a study of Graves' ophthalmopathy and Graves' hyperthyroidism. Amplified material comprised TCR beta CDR3 regions derived from RNA transcripts. An opening RT-PCR round employed HTBI primers and preceded a second-round multiplex PCR. MiXCR, applied by TCRdb to the multiplex PCR reads, yields one record per CDR3 protein. The table has around 1.1 million distinct CDR3 sequences, about two fifths seen once; the top ten hold roughly 11%. Overall study findings and caveats: Detection in blood was also observed for most expanded thyroid clonotypes above 0.001 frequency.

Trimming shortened V by 7 bases and J by 3 bases, and 13 bases separated the two germline ends. The length of the CDR3 is 13 residues. Per germline, CDR1 SGHRS and CDR2 YFSETQ. Clinicians diagnosed using symptoms, serum thyroxine, TRAb, thyroid ultrasound and orbital computed tomography. As for this clonotype: Its specificity is unknown.

The V gene is TRBV5-1, the J gene TRBJ1-1, with D uncertain. The receptor's source is an adult man with Graves' hyperthyroidism. Sequences were obtained from peripheral blood or thyroid tissue (not recorded which). The CDR3 sequence: CASRVGSDTEAFF. CDR3 in DNA: TGCGCCAGCCGGGTTGGATCGGACACTGAAGCTTTCTTT.